The 13 T cell receptor beta chains below all came from one sample that was sequenced in a study of cytomegalovirus exposure and HLA in healthy donors. PCR used 60 Vbeta primers and 13 Jbeta primers. Generated by immunoSEQ multiplex PCR, the TCRdb table keeps only in-frame clones and is missing some. Found here are 200,000 to 300,000 clones, about 85% of them singletons; the top ten hold around 0.23%. The sample comprised PBMCs. The receptor source for this set is a girl aged 2 to 9 in good health and CMV-seronegative.

This rearrangement joins TRBV9 to TRBJ2-1, with D possibly being TRBD2 (6 bases). The CDR3 is 12 amino acids. Germline lookup yields CDR1 SGDLS and CDR2 YYNGEE. Between the trimmed V and J ends, which lost 3 bases and 8 bases, there was a span of 9 bases. The CDR3 loop is CASSDSGYEQFF. The CDR3 DNA sequence: TGTGCCAGCAGCGATAGCGGTTATGAGCAGTTCTTC.

The J gene is TRBJ1-2, the V gene TRBV16, with 10 bases lining up with TRBD1. Unmatched junction bases numbered 4, after V lost 6 bases and J lost 3 bases. Per germline, CDR1 KGHSY and CDR2 FQNENV. There are 14 residues in the CDR3. The CDR3 reads CASSPDRGDYGYTF. CDR3 nucleotide sequence: TGTGCCAGCAGTCCGGACAGGGGGGACTATGGCTACACCTTC.

This clone was counted a few times. The chain is built from TRBV4-1 and TRBJ2-3, with D possibly being TRBD1 (5 bases). Trimming took 4 bases from V and 1 from J, leaving 12 bases between them. This CDR3 is 15 amino acids long. In germline, CDR1 is MGHRA, CDR2 YSYEKL. The CDR3 DNA follows: TGCGCCAGCAGCCGACAGAGGACCCGCACAGATACGCAGTATTTT. It translates to CASSRQRTRTDTQYF.

The chain has TRBV14 and TRBJ2-7; 9 bases agree with TRBD1. Germline CDR1 reads SGHDN; CDR2 reads FVKESK. The CDR3 is 15 amino acids. Germline trimming cut 4 bases from V and 5 bases from J; bases unmatched to any gene: 9. CDR3 sequence (DNA): TGTGCCAGCAGCCGGGACAGGGTCGGGTTCGACGAGCAGTACTTC. Protein: CASSRDRVGFDEQYF.

The chain links TRBV7-9 to TRBJ2-7; perhaps TRBD1 as D (6 bases). V was shortened by 4 bases and J by 1 base, with 14 bases between the two germline ends. Germline lookup yields CDR1 SEHNR and CDR2 FQNEAQ (reference sequence). The CDR3 length is 15 residues. CDR3 loop: CASSSISGQSYEQYF. DNA of the CDR3: TGTGCCAGCAGCTCCATCTCGGGACAATCCTACGAGCAGTACTTC.

V and J are TRBV6-6 and TRBJ2-5; TRBD2 matches at 11 bases. This CDR3 spans 15 amino acids. V shed 4 bases and J 4 bases; nucleotides not matched to a gene: 5. Germline V lookup: CDR1 MNHNY, CDR2 SVGAGI (reference sequence). As DNA, the CDR3 is TGTGCCAGCAGTTCCTTAGCGGGGGGGCCAGAGACCCAGTACTTC. This codes for CASSSLAGGPETQYF.

The chain employs TRBV19 and TRBJ1-2; the match to TRBD1 covers 11 bases. J gave up 0 bases and V 10 bases, and 10 bases lay outside the gene matches. This CDR3 has 16 amino acids. Germline CDR1 reads LNHDA; CDR2 reads SQIVND (reference sequence). In DNA, the CDR3 is TGTGCCACTCAAGGACAGGGGGCGGTGGCTAACTATGGCTACACCTTC. It encodes CATQGQGAVANYGYTF.

This clone was counted a few times. This rearrangement joins TRBV30 to TRBJ2-7; 8 nucleotides agree with TRBD2. CDR1 is GTSNPN and CDR2 is SVGIG in the germline V gene (reference sequence). The J segment lost 7 bases and the V segment lost 2 bases, leaving 19 bases of the junction unmatched. The CDR3 has 17 amino acids. CDR3 sequence reads: CAWSTLHSGTRGGEQYF. The CDR3 bases are TGTGCCTGGAGTACCCTCCACTCCGGGACTAGGGGGGGGGAGCAGTACTTC.

CDR3 nucleotide sequence: TGTGCCAGCAGTTTGGGGGGAACTGGGGCCAACGTCCTGACTTTC. Translation: CASSLGGTGANVLTF. The chain couples TRBV6-5 to TRBJ2-6, with D tentatively TRBD2 (6 bases). The V gene's germline CDR1 is MNHEY and CDR2 SVGAGI. This CDR3 has 15 amino acids. The germline V and J ends were trimmed by 4 bases and 2 bases, with 9 bases remaining between them.

This chain connects TRBV2 to TRBJ2-7; D perhaps matches TRBD1 (8 bases). CDR1 is SNHLY, CDR2 FYNNEI, per germline. The CDR3 runs to 18 residues. Trimming shortened V by 6 bases and J by 2 bases, and 26 bases separated the two germline ends. The CDR3 sequence is CASSIRPDTGGGTYEQYF. DNA of the CDR3: TGTGCCAGCAGCATACGACCTGATACAGGGGGGGGTACCTACGAGCAGTACTTC.

The rearrangement joins TRBV5-4 to TRBJ1-2; 8 bases fit TRBD1. Germline CDR1 and CDR2: SGHNT and YYREEE (reference sequence). J gave up 4 bases and V 0 bases, and 2 bases lay outside the gene matches. CDR3 length: 14 amino acids. CDR3 sequence (DNA): TGTGCCAGCAGCTTGGCACAGGGGGTCTATGGCTACACCTTC. It translates to CASSLAQGVYGYTF.

The CDR3 region is CASSRGGLILNSYEQYF. The DNA for the CDR3 is TGCGCCAGCAGCCGCGGGGGGTTGATCCTCAACTCCTACGAGCAGTACTTC. This chain joins TRBV4-1 and TRBJ2-5; TRBD2 agrees at 8 bases. The J call may be mistaken, given a closer DNA end match to TRBJ2-7. The CDR3 loop spans 17 amino acids. Germline V gene data show CDR1 as MGHRA and CDR2 as YSYEKL.

This clone was seen more than once but under ten times. The V and J genes are TRBV7-6 and TRBJ1-1; 8 positions match TRBD1. V shed 5 bases and J 7 bases; nucleotides not matched to a gene: 6. The CDR3 runs to 13 residues. CDR1 is SGHVS, CDR2 FNYEAQ, per germline. The CDR3 DNA reads as TGTGCCAGCAGCCCTGGGACAGGCGTTGAAGCTTTCTTT. This translates into CASSPGTGVEAFF.